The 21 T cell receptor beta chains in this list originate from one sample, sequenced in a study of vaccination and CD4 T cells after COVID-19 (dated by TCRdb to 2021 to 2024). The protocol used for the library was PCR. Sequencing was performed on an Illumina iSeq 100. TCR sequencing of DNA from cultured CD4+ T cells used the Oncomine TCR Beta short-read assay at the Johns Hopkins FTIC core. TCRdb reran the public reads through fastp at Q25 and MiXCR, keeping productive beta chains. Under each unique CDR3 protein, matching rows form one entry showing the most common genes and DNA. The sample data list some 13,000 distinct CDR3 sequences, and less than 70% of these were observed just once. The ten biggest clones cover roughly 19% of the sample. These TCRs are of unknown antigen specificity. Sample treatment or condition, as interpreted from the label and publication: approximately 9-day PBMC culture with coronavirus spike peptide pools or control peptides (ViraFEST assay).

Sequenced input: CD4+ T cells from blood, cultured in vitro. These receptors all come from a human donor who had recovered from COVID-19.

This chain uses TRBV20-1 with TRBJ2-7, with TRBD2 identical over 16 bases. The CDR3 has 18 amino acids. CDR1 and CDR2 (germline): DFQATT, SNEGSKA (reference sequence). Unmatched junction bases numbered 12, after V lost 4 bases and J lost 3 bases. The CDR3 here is CSATAPGLAGGHNYEQYF. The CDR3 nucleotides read TGCAGTGCTACGGCACCGGGACTAGCGGGAGGGCATAACTACGAGCAGTACTTC.

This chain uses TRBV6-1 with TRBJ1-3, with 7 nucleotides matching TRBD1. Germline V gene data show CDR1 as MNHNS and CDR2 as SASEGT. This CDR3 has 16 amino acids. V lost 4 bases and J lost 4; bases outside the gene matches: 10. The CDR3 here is CASSGAGTASGNTIYF. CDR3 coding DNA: TGTGCCAGCAGTGGAGCCGGGACAGCTTCGGGAAACACCATATATTTT.

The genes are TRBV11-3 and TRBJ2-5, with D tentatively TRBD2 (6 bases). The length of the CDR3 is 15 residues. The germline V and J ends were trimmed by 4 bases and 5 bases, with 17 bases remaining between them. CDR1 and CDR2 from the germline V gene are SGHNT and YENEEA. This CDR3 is CASSSTRWIRETQYF. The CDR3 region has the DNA TGTGCCAGCAGCTCGACTAGATGGATTCGGGAGACCCAGTACTTC.

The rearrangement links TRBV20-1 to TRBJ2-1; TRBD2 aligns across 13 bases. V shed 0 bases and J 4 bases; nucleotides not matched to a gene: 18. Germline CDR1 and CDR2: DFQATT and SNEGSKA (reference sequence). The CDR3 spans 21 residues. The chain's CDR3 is CSARDLGGLAGKRLRYNEQFF. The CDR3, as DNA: TGCAGTGCTAGAGATCTCGGGGGACTAGCGGGAAAACGACTGAGATACAATGAGCAGTTCTTC.

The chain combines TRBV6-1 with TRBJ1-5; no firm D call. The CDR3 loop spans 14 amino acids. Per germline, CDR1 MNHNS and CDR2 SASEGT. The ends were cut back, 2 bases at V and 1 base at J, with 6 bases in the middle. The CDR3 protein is CASSEQSSNQPQHF. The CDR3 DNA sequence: TGTGCCAGCAGTGAACAGAGCAGCAATCAGCCCCAGCATTTT.

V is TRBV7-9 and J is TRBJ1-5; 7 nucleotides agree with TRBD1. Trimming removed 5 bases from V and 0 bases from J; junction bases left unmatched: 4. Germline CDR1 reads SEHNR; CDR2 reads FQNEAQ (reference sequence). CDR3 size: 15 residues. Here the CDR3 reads CASSRGQYSNQPQHF. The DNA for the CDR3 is TGTGCCAGCAGCCGGGGACAGTATAGCAATCAGCCCCAGCATTTT.

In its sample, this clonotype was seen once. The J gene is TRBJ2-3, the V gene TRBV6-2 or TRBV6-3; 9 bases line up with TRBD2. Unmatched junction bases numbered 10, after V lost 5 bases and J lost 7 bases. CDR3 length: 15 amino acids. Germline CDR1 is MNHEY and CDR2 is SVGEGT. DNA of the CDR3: TGTGCCAGCAGTGAACCGGGACTAGCAGTCCATACGCAGTATTTT. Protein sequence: CASSEPGLAVHTQYF.

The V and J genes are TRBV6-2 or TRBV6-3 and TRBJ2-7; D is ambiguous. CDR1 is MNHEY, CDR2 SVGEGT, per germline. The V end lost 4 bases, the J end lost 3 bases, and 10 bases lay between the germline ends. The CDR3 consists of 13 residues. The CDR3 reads CASSLAGYYEQYF. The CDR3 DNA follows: TGTGCCAGCAGTTTGGCAGGCTACTACGAGCAGTACTTC.

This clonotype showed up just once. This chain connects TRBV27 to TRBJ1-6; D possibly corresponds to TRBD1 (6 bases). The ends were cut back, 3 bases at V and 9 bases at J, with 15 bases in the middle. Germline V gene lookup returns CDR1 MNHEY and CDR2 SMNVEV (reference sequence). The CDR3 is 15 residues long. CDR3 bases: TGTGCCAGCAGTTTGGTTACACAGGGTGGTTCACCCCTCCACTTT. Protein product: CASSLVTQGGSPLHF.

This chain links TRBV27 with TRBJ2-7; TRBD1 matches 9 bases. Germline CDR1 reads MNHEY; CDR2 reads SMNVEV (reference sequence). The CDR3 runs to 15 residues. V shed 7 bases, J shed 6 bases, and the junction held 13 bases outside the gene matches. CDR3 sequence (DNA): TGTGCCAGCACCCAGAATTGGGACAGGGTGGCCGAGCAGTACTTC. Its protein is CASTQNWDRVAEQYF.

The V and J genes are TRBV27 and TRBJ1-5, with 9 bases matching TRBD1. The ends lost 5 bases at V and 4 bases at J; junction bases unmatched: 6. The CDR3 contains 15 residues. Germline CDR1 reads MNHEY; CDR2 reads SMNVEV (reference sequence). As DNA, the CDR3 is TGTGCCAGCAGTCCTTGGGACAGGGAGAATCAGCCCCAGCATTTT. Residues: CASSPWDRENQPQHF.

The CDR3 spells CASSYGSANSPLHF. CDR3 bases: TGTGCCAGCAGTTACGGGTCGGCGAATTCACCCCTCCACTTT. The chain recombines TRBV6-5 with TRBJ1-6; D is ambiguous. This CDR3 has 14 residues. V dropped 2 bases and J dropped 7 bases, with 9 bases sitting between them. Germline CDR1 reads MNHEY; CDR2 reads SVGAGI.

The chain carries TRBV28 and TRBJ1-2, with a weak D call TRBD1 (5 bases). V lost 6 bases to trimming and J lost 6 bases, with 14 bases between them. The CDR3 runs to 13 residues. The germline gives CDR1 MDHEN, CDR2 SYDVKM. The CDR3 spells CASRSDKGHGYTF. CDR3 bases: TGTGCCAGCAGGTCGGACAAAGGGCATGGCTACACCTTC.

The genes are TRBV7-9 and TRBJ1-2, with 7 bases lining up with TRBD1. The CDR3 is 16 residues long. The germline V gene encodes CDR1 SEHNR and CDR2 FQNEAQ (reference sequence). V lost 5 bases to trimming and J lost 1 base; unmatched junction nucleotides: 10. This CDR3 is CASSSSGQERNYGYTF. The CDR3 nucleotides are TGTGCCAGCAGCAGCTCCGGACAGGAGCGTAACTATGGCTACACCTTC.

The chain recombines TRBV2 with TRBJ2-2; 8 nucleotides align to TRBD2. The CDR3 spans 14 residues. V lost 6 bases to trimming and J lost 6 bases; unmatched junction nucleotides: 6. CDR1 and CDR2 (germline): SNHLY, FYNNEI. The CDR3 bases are TGTGCCAGCAGATCCGGGACTAGTGCCGGGGAGCTGTTTTTT. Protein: CASRSGTSAGELFF.

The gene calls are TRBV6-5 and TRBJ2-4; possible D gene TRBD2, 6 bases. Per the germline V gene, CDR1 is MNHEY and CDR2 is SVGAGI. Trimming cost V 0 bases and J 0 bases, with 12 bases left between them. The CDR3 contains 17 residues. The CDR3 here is CASSYSILGLAKNIQYF. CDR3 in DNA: TGTGCCAGCAGTTACTCGATACTGGGACTAGCCAAAAACATTCAGTACTTC.

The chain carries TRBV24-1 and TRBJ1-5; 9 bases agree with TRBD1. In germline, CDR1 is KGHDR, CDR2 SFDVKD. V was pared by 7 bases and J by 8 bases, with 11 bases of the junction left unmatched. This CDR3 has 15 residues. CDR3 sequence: CATRAGTGPREPQHF. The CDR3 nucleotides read TGTGCCACCAGAGCCGGGACAGGGCCTAGGGAGCCCCAGCATTTT.

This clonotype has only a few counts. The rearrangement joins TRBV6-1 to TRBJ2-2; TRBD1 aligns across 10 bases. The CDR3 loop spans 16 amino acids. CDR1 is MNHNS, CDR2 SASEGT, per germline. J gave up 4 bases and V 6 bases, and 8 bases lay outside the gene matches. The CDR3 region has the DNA TGTGCCAGCAGATATTCCGGGACAGGGGTCACCGGGGAGCTGTTTTTT. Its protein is CASRYSGTGVTGELFF.

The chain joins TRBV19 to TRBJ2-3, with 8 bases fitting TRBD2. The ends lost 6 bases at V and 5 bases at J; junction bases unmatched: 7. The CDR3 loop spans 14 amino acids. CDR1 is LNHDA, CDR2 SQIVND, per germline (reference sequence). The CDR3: CASRREGQKDTQYF. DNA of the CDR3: TGTGCCAGTAGACGGGAGGGCCAAAAAGATACGCAGTATTTT.

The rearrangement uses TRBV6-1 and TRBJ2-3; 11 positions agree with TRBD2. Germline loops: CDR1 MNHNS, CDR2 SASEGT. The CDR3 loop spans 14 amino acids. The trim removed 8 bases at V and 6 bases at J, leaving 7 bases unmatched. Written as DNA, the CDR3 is TGTGCCAGCCTAACTAGCGGGAGAACTGATACGCAGTATTTT. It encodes CASLTSGRTDTQYF.

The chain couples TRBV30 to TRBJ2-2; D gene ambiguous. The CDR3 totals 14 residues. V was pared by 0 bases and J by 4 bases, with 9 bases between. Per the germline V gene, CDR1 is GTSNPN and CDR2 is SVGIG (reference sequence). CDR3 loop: CAWSVRQFTGELFF. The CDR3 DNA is TGTGCCTGGAGTGTACGGCAGTTCACCGGGGAGCTGTTTTTT.